One and the same sample provided the 30 T cell receptor beta chains below, sequenced in a study of Graves' ophthalmopathy and Graves' hyperthyroidism. RNA transcripts were the template, and TCR beta CDR3 regions were amplified from them. Scientists carried out first-round RT-PCR using HTBI primers and then a second-round multiplex PCR. One entry per CDR3 protein, called by TCRdb with MiXCR from the multiplex PCR reads. Seen here are approximately 500,000 distinct CDR3 sequences, 13% to 15% observed once, and the top ten hold approximately 9.8%. The sequencing sample was made of blood. The source of these receptors is a woman aged 25 to 39 with Graves' ophthalmopathy.

This clonotype has a count of ten or more. The rearrangement uses TRBV28 and TRBJ2-4; 7 bases fit TRBD2. This CDR3 contains 13 residues. The junction had 8 bases not matched to a gene; V was cut back by 7 bases and J by 8 bases. From germline, CDR1 is MDHEN and CDR2 SYDVKM. The CDR3 coding sequence is TGTGCCAGCACCCTGGGGGGGTTGGACATTCAGTACTTC. Protein product: CASTLGGLDIQYF.

This clonotype has a count of ten or more. V is TRBV6-5 and J is TRBJ2-7; no reliable D call. The CDR3 loop spans 15 amino acids. The V end lost 2 bases, the J end lost 1 base, and 12 bases lay between the germline ends. Germline V gene data show CDR1 as MNHEY and CDR2 as SVGAGI. The CDR3 coding sequence is TGTGCCAGCAGTTACGCACTGTACGGGTCCTACGAGCAGTACTTC. It specifies CASSYALYGSYEQYF.

This clonotype was observed at least ten times. The chain uses TRBV6-1 and TRBJ2-5; possibly TRBD1 for D (5 bases). CDR1 and CDR2 (germline): MNHNS, SASEGT. The CDR3 contains 14 residues. The V gene lost 5 bases and the J gene lost 3 bases, with 13 bases spanning the gap. The DNA of the CDR3 is TGTGCCAGCAGTAGGGGTTCGTATGAAGAGACCCAGTACTTC. This gives the protein CASSRGSYEETQYF.

This clonotype appeared many times. The rearrangement joins TRBV7-8 to TRBJ2-7, with 10 positions matching TRBD1. The CDR3 contains 13 residues. J was trimmed by 4 bases and V by 6 bases; bases with no gene match: 3. In germline, CDR1 is SGHVS, CDR2 FQNEAQ. In nucleotides, the CDR3 is TGTGCCAGCAGAGGGGACAGGGGTTACGAGCAGTACTTC. It is translated as CASRGDRGYEQYF.

The chain links TRBV6-1 to TRBJ1-2; a weak D match, TRBD1 (5 bases). Germline-derived CDR1 and CDR2 are MNHNS and SASEGT. V dropped 3 bases and J dropped 3 bases, with 17 bases sitting between them. The CDR3 spans 16 residues. As DNA, the CDR3 is TGTGCCAGCAGTGAGAGTGGGAGGGGCCGGTACTATGGCTACACCTTC. It translates to CASSESGRGRYYGYTF.

The chain is built from TRBV6-2 or TRBV6-3 and TRBJ1-1, with 9 bases matching TRBD1. Trimming took 5 bases from V and 8 from J; bases not matched to a gene: 6. CDR1 is MNHEY and CDR2 is SVGEGT in the germline V gene. There are 13 residues in the CDR3. The CDR3 loop is CASSNRDRDEAFF. The CDR3 nucleotides are TGTGCCAGCAGTAACCGGGACAGGGACGAAGCTTTCTTT.

This clonotype was seen repeatedly, ten times or more. The V and J genes are TRBV3-1 and TRBJ1-2; D unclear. There are 15 residues in the CDR3. Germline loops: CDR1 LGHDT, CDR2 YNNKEL (reference sequence). V gave up 4 bases and J gave up 3 bases, with 15 bases separating them. The CDR3 reads CASSPSGVRHYGYTF. CDR3 nucleotides: TGTGCCAGCAGCCCTAGCGGGGTCAGACACTATGGCTACACCTTC.

This clonotype was found many times. This chain joins TRBV28 and TRBJ2-7; D is undetermined. V lost 1 base, J lost 2 bases, and 12 bases lay in between. Germline CDR1 reads MDHEN; CDR2 reads SYDVKM. The CDR3 consists of 15 residues. The CDR3 is CASSLLAVVPYEQYF. In DNA, the CDR3 is TGTGCCAGCAGTTTATTGGCAGTCGTCCCCTACGAGCAGTACTTC.

The table lists this clonotype with many counts. The rearrangement joins TRBV15 to TRBJ1-5; a possible D gene is TRBD1 (6 bases). V was pared by 7 bases and J by 2 bases, with 9 bases between. From germline, CDR1 is LNHNV and CDR2 YYDKDF (reference sequence). This CDR3 comprises 13 residues. The DNA of the CDR3 is TGTGCCACCAACAGGGATGGCAATCAGCCCCAGCATTTT. Translation: CATNRDGNQPQHF.

This clonotype was observed at least ten times. This sequence joins TRBV28 and TRBJ1-3, with D perhaps matching TRBD1 (6 bases). V gave up 6 bases and J gave up 1 base, with 19 bases separating them. Germline CDR1 MDHEN, CDR2 SYDVKM. CDR3 length: 17 residues. CDR3 DNA: TGTGCCAGCAGGACCCTTCACAGGGCTGGGTCTGGAAACACCATATATTTT. This translates into CASRTLHRAGSGNTIYF.

This clonotype was observed many times. The CDR3 bases are TGTGCCAGCAGTGGGCCCGGGACAGGGGGCCTTGGCACTGAAGCTTTCTTT. This gives the protein CASSGPGTGGLGTEAFF. The chain joins TRBV27 to TRBJ1-1; TRBD1 agrees at 12 bases. Germline loops: CDR1 MNHEY, CDR2 SMNVEV (reference sequence). V lost 5 bases, J lost 4 bases, and 11 bases stayed unmatched. The CDR3 has 17 residues.

This clonotype has at least ten counts. The chain recombines TRBV24-1 with TRBJ2-7; the D gene is possibly TRBD2 (6 bases). The CDR3 spans 12 residues. V was pared by 9 bases and J by 4 bases, with 12 bases between. Germline V gene sequence: CDR1 KGHDR, CDR2 SFDVKD. The CDR3 region is CATAGSEYEQYF. CDR3 DNA: TGTGCCACCGCGGGGAGCGAGTACGAGCAGTACTTC.

This clonotype was seen at least ten times. The chain has TRBV6-2 or TRBV6-3 and TRBJ2-7; D tentatively fits TRBD1 or TRBD2 (5 bases each). Germline CDR1 is MNHEY and CDR2 is SVGEGT. Trimming removed 6 bases at V and 3 bases at J, with 18 bases between. CDR3 size: 15 residues. In DNA, the CDR3 is TGTGCCAGCAGCAATTCACCGGGACCCAACTACGAGCAGTACTTC. Amino acid sequence: CASSNSPGPNYEQYF.

This clonotype came up many times. This chain links TRBV15 with TRBJ1-2, with TRBD1 matching 8 bases. Germline CDR1 LNHNV, CDR2 YYDKDF (reference sequence). The CDR3 runs to 16 residues. Unmatched junction bases numbered 12, after V lost 2 bases and J lost 7 bases. The CDR3 coding sequence is TGTGCCACCAGCAGACATCGGGGACAGGCAATAGGTGGCTACACCTTC. Translation: CATSRHRGQAIGGYTF.

This clonotype was seen at least ten times. The V and J genes are TRBV19 and TRBJ1-1; TRBD1 is a possible D gene (5 bases). Germline CDR1 reads LNHDA; CDR2 reads SQIVND (reference sequence). The CDR3 extends over 14 amino acids. V lost 4 bases to trimming and J lost 1 base, with 10 bases between them. CDR3 nucleotide sequence: TGTGCCAGTAGTAGACAGACGCAGAACACTGAAGCTTTCTTT. Its protein product is CASSRQTQNTEAFF.

Ten or more counts support this clonotype. The chain has TRBV6-5 and TRBJ2-5; D might be TRBD1 (5 bases). From germline, CDR1 is MNHEY and CDR2 SVGAGI. The length of the CDR3 is 13 residues. V lost 6 bases and J 3 bases, leaving 11 bases between the germline ends. Written as DNA, the CDR3 is TGTGCCAGCAGCTACAGGCTCGAAGAGACCCAGTACTTC. Encoded protein: CASSYRLEETQYF.

The chain links TRBV12-3 or TRBV12-4 to TRBJ2-7; no definite D call. The CDR3 has 15 residues. V was cut by 6 bases and J by 4 bases, with 19 bases left in between. In nucleotides, the CDR3 is TGTGCCAGCAGCCCTTCCGGGCAGCATCGGTACGAGCAGTACTTC. It translates to CASSPSGQHRYEQYF.

This chain links TRBV3-1 with TRBJ2-7; 7 nucleotides line up with TRBD2. CDR1 and CDR2 (germline): LGHDT, YNNKEL (reference sequence). The length of the CDR3 is 15 residues. The V segment lost 8 bases and the J segment 3 bases; nucleotides outside the gene matches: 13. The CDR3 sequence: CASGFSSGEYYEQYF. Here the CDR3 DNA reads TGTGCCAGCGGGTTCTCTAGCGGTGAATACTACGAGCAGTACTTC.

This clonotype showed up many times. This sequence joins TRBV29-1 and TRBJ1-2; 7 bases align to TRBD1. Germline V CDR1 and CDR2: SQVTM, ANQGSEA. The V segment lost 8 bases and the J segment 6 bases; nucleotides outside the gene matches: 12. This CDR3 contains 13 residues. The chain's CDR3 is CSIRRDRADGYTF. DNA for the CDR3: TGCAGCATCCGAAGAGACAGGGCTGATGGCTACACCTTC.

This clonotype was seen ten or more times. This chain links TRBV11-2 with TRBJ1-3; possible D gene TRBD1, 6 bases. The CDR3 contains 17 residues. Trimming left V 1 base short and J 0 bases short, with 13 bases between. Looked up from germline, CDR1 is SGHAT and CDR2 is FQNNGV. CDR3: CASSLVYRTASGNTIYF. CDR3 nucleotides: TGTGCCAGCAGCTTAGTCTATCGGACAGCCTCTGGAAACACCATATATTTT.

V and J are TRBV7-9 and TRBJ1-1; no firm D call. The CDR3 is 13 amino acids. The V gene's germline CDR1 is SEHNR and CDR2 FQNEAQ (reference sequence). Trimming shortened V by 6 bases and J by 7 bases, and 15 bases separated the two germline ends. CDR3: CASRPDLASEAFF. CDR3 DNA sequence: TGTGCCAGCAGGCCCGACTTGGCGAGTGAAGCTTTCTTT.

Many counts were recorded for this clonotype. The J gene is TRBJ1-2, the V gene TRBV3-1; D is ambiguous. The CDR3 is 11 amino acids. Germline CDR1 and CDR2: LGHDT and YNNKEL (reference sequence). V was shortened by 2 bases and J by 7 bases, with 5 bases between the two germline ends. The CDR3 reads CASSQYSGYTF. The CDR3 bases are TGTGCCAGCAGCCAATACAGTGGCTACACCTTC.

This chain connects TRBV6-1 to TRBJ2-7; 11 bases are shared with TRBD2. V trimming: 4 bases; J trimming: 2 bases; junction bases outside the gene matches: 10. The CDR3 is made up of 17 amino acids. Germline lookup yields CDR1 MNHNS and CDR2 SASEGT. The CDR3 bases are TGTGCCAGCAGTGCTAGTCTGGGACTAGCGGAAGCCTACGAGCAGTACTTC. Its translation: CASSASLGLAEAYEQYF.

Only a few counts were recorded for this clonotype. Compared with germline, one end of the junction differs, possibly owing to a read error. The chain joins TRBV27 to TRBJ2-5; no clear D. The CDR3 consists of 15 residues. In germline, CDR1 is MNHEY, CDR2 SMNVEV (reference sequence). The CDR3 loop is CASSPTFRYQEIQYF. The CDR3 DNA sequence: TGTGCCAGCAGTCCGACGTTCCGGTATCAAGAGATCCAGTACTTC.

This clonotype was detected many times. The V gene is TRBV11-2, the J gene TRBJ2-7; 14 nucleotides line up with TRBD2. The V gene's germline CDR1 is SGHAT and CDR2 FQNNGV. The V segment lost 4 bases and the J segment 4 bases; nucleotides outside the gene matches: 9. CDR3 length: 17 residues. Here the CDR3 DNA reads TGTGCCAGCAGCTCCCGCCAGACTAGCGGGGGGGCATACGAGCAGTACTTC. Translating it yields CASSSRQTSGGAYEQYF. The entire variable domain, with the rest obtained from reference TRBV11-2 and TRBJ2-7, is as follows: EAGVAQSPRYKIIEKRQSVAFWCNPISGHATLYWYQQILGQGPKLLIQFQNNGVVDDSQLPKDRFSAERLKGVDSTLKIQPAKLEDSAVYLCASSSRQTSGGAYEQYFGPGTRLTVT.

This clonotype occurred many times. The rearrangement uses TRBV24-1 and TRBJ2-5; the D is unclear. Looked up from germline, CDR1 is KGHDR and CDR2 is SFDVKD. The CDR3 spans 13 residues. The V end lost 5 bases, the J end lost 2 bases, and 8 bases lay between the germline ends. The CDR3, as DNA: TGTGCCACCAGTGGTAGGGAACAAGAGACCCAGTACTTC. Its translation is CATSGREQETQYF.

The rearrangement joins TRBV7-2 to TRBJ1-6; 7 nucleotides agree with TRBD1. V gave up 5 bases and J gave up 9 bases; unmatched junction bases: 10. CDR1 SGHTA and CDR2 FQGNSA come from the germline V gene. The length of the CDR3 is 15 residues. The CDR3 DNA sequence: TGTGCCAGCAGCCTGACAGGGAATGGAGTTTCACCCCTCCACTTT. Amino acids: CASSLTGNGVSPLHF.

This clonotype was detected many times. The chain uses TRBV12-5 and TRBJ1-6; D may be TRBD1 (6 bases). Germline CDR1 reads LGHNT; CDR2 reads FRNRAP. CDR3 size: 19 residues. Deletions cut 2 bases from V and 2 bases from J, with 19 bases between. CDR3 loop: CASGLHQGIFVPYNSPLHF. The CDR3 region has the DNA TGTGCTAGTGGTTTGCATCAGGGGATCTTTGTCCCCTATAATTCACCCCTCCACTTT.

This clonotype was recorded at least ten times. This chain uses TRBV29-1 with TRBJ2-7; tentatively, D is TRBD2 (5 bases). The CDR3 is 17 amino acids. The V gene's germline CDR1 is SQVTM and CDR2 ANQGSEA. Trimming took 0 bases from V and 2 from J, leaving 20 bases between them. The chain's CDR3 is CSVEEPVRRASTYEQYF. The CDR3 DNA is TGCAGCGTTGAAGAACCGGTCCGGCGGGCCTCAACCTACGAGCAGTACTTC.

The J gene is TRBJ2-2, the V gene TRBV11-2, with 11 bases identical to TRBD2. There are 18 residues in the CDR3. Germline CDR1 is SGHAT and CDR2 is FQNNGV. Trimming took 5 bases from V and 1 from J; bases not matched to a gene: 9. The CDR3 loop is CASSHTGTSGRNTGELFF. The DNA for the CDR3 is TGTGCCAGCAGCCACACCGGGACTAGCGGTAGGAACACCGGGGAGCTGTTTTTT. Based on the CDR3 plus reference TRBV11-2 and TRBJ2-2, the full variable domain is EAGVAQSPRYKIIEKRQSVAFWCNPISGHATLYWYQQILGQGPKLLIQFQNNGVVDDSQLPKDRFSAERLKGVDSTLKIQPAKLEDSAVYLCASSHTGTSGRNTGELFFGEGSRLTVL.